This T cell receptor beta chain was documented in a study of CD8+ T cells in alopecia areata. About the research overall: Scoring treated patients' severity relied on the percentage of scalp area affected.

Trimming pared 8 bases from V and 2 bases from J, leaving 17 bases between. This CDR3 region has 15 residues. The V gene's germline CDR1 is LNHDA and CDR2 SQIVND (reference sequence). Points from the study as a whole: Possibly because of HLA-related factors, TCR sharing was less clear across patients than in mice. In blood and scalp, many expanded lesional clones persisted during tofacitinib.

This clone was seen a handful of times. What it recognizes is unknown. Documented treatment: oral pan-JAK inhibitor, 5-10 mg twice daily. RNA extraction and reverse transcription yielded cDNA as sequencing template. Sequencing was performed with immunoSEQ multiplex PCR; in TCRdb, only in-frame clones are kept and a portion is missing. Of approximately 300,000 clones in the sample, nearly 60% were seen once. This TCR was sampled from a human donor with alopecia areata. J is TRBJ2-3 and V is TRBV19; possible D gene TRBD1, 5 bases. Sample: CD4+ T cells sorted from blood, taken at week 24, from a patient treated with tofacitinib. The CDR3, as DNA: TGTGCCAGTGGATCGACAGCCACCGACACAGATACGCAGTATTTT. It specifies CASGSTATDTDTQYF.